This record concerns one TCR beta chain sequence. What it recognizes is unknown. This sample was included in a study of cytomegalovirus exposure and HLA in healthy donors. Study as a whole: In an earlier analysis, around 120 million unique TCR beta sequences were found from some 170 million T cells. Overall study results and limits: In an earlier analysis, about 87% or about 30%: the productive usage of most TCR beta V segments. The records held CMV serostatus as the only immune exposure information. Other equally common chains were less clonally expanded than HLA-associated TCR beta chains, a later analysis showed.

Researchers ran the PCR with 60 Vbeta and 13 Jbeta primers. TCRdb's copy holds only in-frame clones and misses some; the assay was immunoSEQ multiplex PCR. This table holds about 270,000 clones, 80% to 90% found once. The material sequenced was PBMCs. This TCR was sampled from a man aged 35 to 55 in good health and CMV-seropositive.

The chain's CDR3 is CASSQGIGQGYYNEQFF. CDR3 nucleotides: TGCGCCAGCAGCCAAGGCATTGGGCAGGGCTACTACAATGAGCAGTTCTTC. The genes are TRBV5-1 and TRBJ2-1; TRBD1 might be the D (5 bases). V was trimmed by 4 bases and J by 3 bases, leaving 20 bases between them. The CDR3 sequence is 17 residues long. Germline-derived CDR1 and CDR2 are SGHRS and YFSETQ.